The clone carrying this T cell receptor beta chain was found a few times. Its specificity is unknown. The CDR3 runs 14 residues. V dropped 2 bases and J dropped 0 bases, with 5 bases sitting between them. From germline, CDR1 is LGHNA and CDR2 YSLEER. The sample comes from a study of beta chain features in type 1 diabetes. Overall study results and limits: A moderate, significant TCRB CDR3 shortening appeared in type 1 diabetes across four CD4+ subsets. The analysis here could not establish whether HLA type shapes TCRB rearrangement. Relative to healthy donors, patients appeared to have naive, central memory and Treg TCRB repertoires that were more similar.

The sequenced template was cDNA made from the entire isolated RNA. Read counts averaged roughly 4 million for samples of naive, central memory and regulatory T cells. Clones were sequenced by immunoSEQ multiplex PCR, and TCRdb holds only the in-frame ones, with some missing. The sample shows hundreds of thousands of clones, roughly a sixth of them seen only once. The chain joins TRBV4-3 to TRBJ1-5; D remains ambiguous. Sequencing was done on a sample of naive CD4+ T cells from blood. The TCR originated in a woman between 18 and 29 years old in good health. The CDR3 DNA sequence: TGCGCCAGCAGCCAATCTAATAGCAATCAGCCCCAGCATTTT. Its translation is CASSQSNSNQPQHF.